This TCR beta chain was observed in a study of regulatory T cells in long-lasting Graves disease. This clonotype was observed at least ten times. The time point was: newly diagnosed GD, antithyroid drugs for less than 3 months. RNA extracted from PBMCs served as the sequencing template. EDTA tubes held roughly 9 milliliters of peripheral blood from each patient. HTBI primers from iRepertoire and Arm-PCR of CDR3 regions yielded the TCR beta libraries. TCRdb called the multiplex PCR reads again in MiXCR, with one record for every CDR3 protein. The sample lists about 460,000 distinct CDR3 sequences; approximately 15% were seen once. Germline V lookup: CDR1 SNHLY, CDR2 FYNNEI. Trimming removed 6 bases from V and 4 bases from J; junction bases left unmatched: 9. This CDR3 contains 16 residues. This same sample was also taken into another study, of T cells in Graves' hyperthyroidism and ophthalmopathy. That source reports: An initial round of RT-PCR targeting the TCR CDR3 relied on the HTBI primer set.

The TCR comes from a woman in her 50s with Graves disease. V and J are TRBV2 and TRBJ2-1; the match to TRBD2 covers 10 bases. The specimen comprised peripheral blood mononuclear cells (PBMCs), sampled at new diagnosis, from a patient treated with antithyroid drugs. CDR3 amino acids: CASSPAGGGEYNEQFF. For the CDR3, the DNA is TGTGCCAGCAGCCCAGCGGGGGGGGGCGAGTACAATGAGCAGTTCTTC. The complete variable domain, with remaining parts taken from reference TRBV2 and TRBJ2-1, reads EPEVTQTPSHQVTQMGQEVILRCVPISNHLYFYWYRQILGQKVEFLVSFYNNEISEKSEIFDDQFSVERPDGSNFTLKIRSTKLEDSAMYFCASSPAGGGEYNEQFFGPGTRLTVL.